This entry is about one T cell receptor beta chain. No antigen is known for it. The protocol was immunoSEQ multiplex PCR, while the TCRdb copy is restricted to in-frame clones and leaves out a portion. The sample gives around 67,000 clones, 87% of which show up once; about 1.3% is in the top ten. This specimen comes from a study of OX40 agonist ivuxolimab in advanced cancers. Study in general: Given to patients was ivuxolimab, an agonistic anti-OX40 (CD134) antibody. Dose-escalation patients were diagnosed with hepatocellular carcinoma, melanoma, renal cell cancer or head and neck cancer.

The ends lost 3 bases at V and 6 bases at J; junction bases unmatched: 9. Germline loops: CDR1 KGHSH, CDR2 LQKENI. This CDR3 is built from 16 residues. Study-wide results and caveats: At doses 0.1 to 3.0 mg/kg, CD4+ and CD8+ clones expanded.

The rearrangement links TRBV18 to TRBJ2-4; 9 positions agree with TRBD1. This receptor was obtained from an adult with an advanced solid tumor such as melanoma, head and neck, liver or kidney cancer. The sequencing here drew on CD4+ or CD8+ T cells sorted from blood, taken in a trial of the OX40 agonist ivuxolimab. The CDR3 DNA reads TGTGCCAGCTCACCGGCGGGACAGGGAAGTTTAAACATTCAGTACTTC. Translated, it gives CASSPAGQGSLNIQYF.